The clone carrying this T cell receptor (beta chain) was seen ten or more times. What it binds is not known. This sample was included in a study of regulatory T cells in long-lasting Graves disease. The CDR3 consists of 13 residues. Per the germline V gene, CDR1 is LGHNT and CDR2 is FRNRAP. V was cut by 0 bases and J by 5 bases, with 5 bases left in between. Overall study results and limits: Persistent Graves' disease cases displayed lower TCR diversity than newly diagnosed ones.

With iRepertoire HTBI primers and Arm-PCR of CDR3 regions, TCR beta libraries were built. MiXCR, run by TCRdb on the multiplex PCR reads, gives a single entry per CDR3 protein. Here the sample spans about 400,000 distinct CDR3 sequences, around 15% being singletons. The time point here: newly diagnosed GD, antithyroid drugs for less than 3 months. RNA isolated from PBMCs was used to make the TCR library. Another study also made use of these data, one on T cells in Graves' hyperthyroidism and ophthalmopathy. That paper adds: Thyroid ultrasound, orbital computed tomography, clinical symptoms, and serum thyroxine and TRAb underpinned diagnoses.

The chain carries TRBV12-5 and TRBJ2-1; unclear D gene. The source of this sequence is a woman aged 18-35 years with Graves disease. Sequences were derived from peripheral blood mononuclear cells (PBMCs), sampled at new diagnosis, from a patient treated with antithyroid drugs. The CDR3 DNA is TGTGCTAGTGGTTTGGTCTCTAACAATGAGCAGTTCTTC. It encodes CASGLVSNNEQFF.